Listed here are 30 T cell receptor beta chains from one sample, sequenced in a study of T-cell reconstitution after alpha-beta-depleted transplantation in children. Unique molecular identifiers tagged the TCRbeta library. TCRdb re-derived calls from the PCR reads in MiXCR, one entry per CDR3 protein. The sample yields hundreds of thousands of distinct CDR3 sequences, around 12% seen once. The sample here was PBMCs, taken before TCRalphabeta/CD19-depleted stem cell transplant. Receptors originate from a girl aged 2 to 9 with congenital amegakaryocytic thrombocytopenia, due to receive a stem cell transplant.

Ten or more counts support this clonotype. The V and J genes are TRBV5-1 and TRBJ1-1, with D unresolved. The germline gives CDR1 SGHRS, CDR2 YFSETQ. The CDR3 contains 14 residues. Deletions cut 0 bases from V and 4 bases from J, with 10 bases between. CDR3 DNA sequence: TGCGCCAGCAGCTTGGGTTTTGCGGGCACTGAAGCTTTCTTT. Translated, it gives CASSLGFAGTEAFF.

This clonotype was picked up many times. The chain has TRBV29-1 and TRBJ1-1; 7 nucleotides agree with TRBD1. The ends lost 7 bases at V and 3 bases at J; junction bases unmatched: 8. Per germline, CDR1 SQVTM and CDR2 ANQGSEA. This CDR3 has 13 residues. The CDR3 region is CSAATGWHTEAFF. The DNA for the CDR3 is TGCAGCGCCGCGACAGGGTGGCACACTGAAGCTTTCTTT.

There are many counts of this clonotype. V and J are TRBV12-3 or TRBV12-4 and TRBJ2-1; D tentatively fits TRBD1 or TRBD2 (5 bases each). This CDR3 region has 11 residues. Trimming removed 4 bases at V and 9 bases at J, with 7 bases between. The CDR3 protein is CASSSRGEQFF. DNA for the CDR3: TGTGCCAGCAGTTCGAGGGGTGAGCAGTTCTTC.

At least ten counts were recorded for this clonotype. V is TRBV7-8 and J is TRBJ2-7, with D perhaps matching TRBD1 (6 bases). Trimming pared 5 bases from V and 5 bases from J, leaving 16 bases between. The germline CDR1 and CDR2 sequences are SGHVS and FQNEAQ. CDR3 length: 14 residues. This CDR3 reads CASSRETGFHEQYF. The DNA of the CDR3 is TGTGCCAGCAGCCGAGAAACAGGGTTCCACGAGCAGTACTTC.

This clonotype was seen more than once but under ten times. DNA of the CDR3: TGTGCCAGCAGTTACTCTGGGTTCACTAGCAGAGAGACCCAGTACTTC. This encodes CASSYSGFTSRETQYF. The rearrangement uses TRBV6-5 and TRBJ2-5; the D gene is possibly TRBD2 (6 bases). The CDR3 length is 16 residues. V was trimmed by 0 bases and J by 4 bases, leaving 15 bases between them. Germline CDR1 reads MNHEY; CDR2 reads SVGAGI.

This clonotype was seen a handful of times. This chain uses TRBV5-1 with TRBJ2-7; TRBD1 matches at 7 bases. This CDR3 is built from 14 residues. CDR1 SGHRS and CDR2 YFSETQ come from the germline V gene. The V and J ends lost 0 bases and 5 bases, in that order; junction bases with no gene match: 5. The CDR3 region is CASSLGDRADEQYF. The CDR3 DNA sequence: TGCGCCAGCAGCTTGGGTGACAGGGCCGACGAGCAGTACTTC. Using reference TRBV5-1 and TRBJ2-7 for the parts outside the CDR3, the full variable domain is KAGVTQTPRYLIKTRGQQVTLSCSPISGHRSVSWYQQTPGQGLQFLFEYFSETQRNKGNFPGRFSGRQFSNSRSEMNVSTLELGDSALYLCASSLGDRADEQYFGPGTRLTVT.

V usage is TRBV7-2 and J usage is TRBJ2-3, with 12 bases lining up with TRBD2. CDR1 and CDR2 from the germline V gene are SGHTA and FQGNSA. The junction had 5 bases not matched to a gene; V was cut back by 8 bases and J by 5 bases. The CDR3 runs to 14 residues. CDR3 protein: CASRQGLAGDTQYF. The CDR3 bases are TGTGCCAGCCGGCAGGGACTAGCGGGAGATACGCAGTATTTT.

This clonotype was counted at least ten times. The chain is built from TRBV7-2 and TRBJ2-7, with 8 bases identical to TRBD1. The junction had 9 bases not matched to a gene; V was cut back by 5 bases and J by 6 bases. CDR1 and CDR2 (germline): SGHTA, FQGNSA. The CDR3 has 14 amino acids. CDR3 region: CASSMDRVRSEQYF. The CDR3 DNA follows: TGTGCCAGCAGCATGGACAGGGTGAGGTCCGAGCAGTACTTC.

This clonotype was found many times. The rearrangement joins TRBV5-1 to TRBJ2-2; D is unresolved. Deletions cut 1 base from V and 3 bases from J, with 7 bases between. The CDR3 covers 14 residues. Germline CDR1 and CDR2: SGHRS and YFSETQ. Written as DNA, the CDR3 is TGCGCCAGCAGCTTGCCCCTAGACACCGGGGAGCTGTTTTTT. Protein: CASSLPLDTGELFF.

This clonotype was recorded many times. The rearrangement links TRBV10-3 to TRBJ2-7; the match to TRBD2 covers 10 bases. CDR1 is ENHRY, CDR2 SYGVKD, per germline. Losses at the gene ends were 4 bases for V and 4 bases for J; bases not matched to a gene: 10. This CDR3 has 16 amino acids. This CDR3 is CAISVSGRAGGYEQYF. In nucleotides, the CDR3 is TGTGCCATCAGTGTAAGCGGGAGGGCCGGGGGATACGAGCAGTACTTC.

CDR3 sequence (DNA): TGTGCCAGCAGCCTAGCGGGAGGGCCAGTCGGGGAGCTGTTTTTT. This codes for CASSLAGGPVGELFF. V gene TRBV12-3 or TRBV12-4 combines with J gene TRBJ2-2; TRBD2 matches 12 bases. The trim removed 6 bases at V and 7 bases at J, leaving 6 bases unmatched. This CDR3 contains 15 residues.

This clonotype was detected ten times or more. The chain uses TRBV20-1 and TRBJ2-1; D is uncertain. Germline V gives CDR1 DFQATT, CDR2 SNEGSKA (reference sequence). Trimming took 1 base from V and 6 from J, leaving 16 bases between them. There are 15 residues in the CDR3. The CDR3 protein is CSARAAISALNEQFF. DNA of the CDR3: TGCAGTGCTAGAGCCGCCATCAGCGCCCTCAATGAGCAGTTCTTC.

This clonotype was seen more than once but under ten times. The chain employs TRBV5-1 and TRBJ2-1; D is possibly TRBD1 (5 bases). Germline V gene sequence: CDR1 SGHRS, CDR2 YFSETQ. The CDR3 contains 14 residues. Trimming took off 4 bases at V and 5 bases at J, with 13 bases between the two ends. As DNA, the CDR3 is TGCGCCAGCAGCACCATCGACAGTGACAATGAGCAGTTCTTC. Translating it yields CASSTIDSDNEQFF.

This clonotype has more than one count but fewer than ten. This chain connects TRBV6-2 or TRBV6-3 to TRBJ2-7, with no clear D. Germline V gene data show CDR1 as MNHEY and CDR2 as SVGEGT. V lost 6 bases, J lost 2 bases, and 14 bases lay in between. CDR3 length: 14 amino acids. CDR3 amino acids: CASSSVGFPYEQYF. The CDR3 region has the DNA TGTGCCAGCAGCTCGGTTGGGTTCCCCTACGAGCAGTACTTC.

The chain links TRBV5-1 to TRBJ2-4; TRBD1 aligns across 9 bases. The CDR3 runs 14 residues. Germline CDR1 SGHRS, CDR2 YFSETQ. The V and J ends lost 5 bases and 8 bases, in that order; junction bases with no gene match: 8. This CDR3 reads CASSSGTGLDIQYF. CDR3 in DNA: TGCGCCAGCAGTTCCGGGACAGGGTTGGACATTCAGTACTTC. Filled out from reference TRBV5-1 and TRBJ2-4, the complete variable domain reads KAGVTQTPRYLIKTRGQQVTLSCSPISGHRSVSWYQQTPGQGLQFLFEYFSETQRNKGNFPGRFSGRQFSNSRSEMNVSTLELGDSALYLCASSSGTGLDIQYFGAGTRLSVL.

This clonotype was found a few times. The chain joins TRBV6-1 to TRBJ1-5, with TRBD1 as a possible D gene (6 bases). With 3 bases removed from V and 0 bases from J, the gap between germline ends came to 15 bases. CDR3 size: 17 residues. The germline CDR1 and CDR2 sequences are MNHNS and SASEGT. The chain's CDR3 is CASSDLRGARSNQPQHF. The CDR3 DNA reads TGTGCCAGCAGTGATTTGCGGGGGGCGCGTAGCAATCAGCCCCAGCATTTT.

CDR3 in DNA: TGCGCCAGCAGCCCCGTCCCCTCGGGGGGAGGGGAAAAACTGTTTTTT. This codes for CASSPVPSGGGEKLFF. The chain carries TRBV4-1 and TRBJ1-4; the D gene is possibly TRBD1 (5 bases). Germline-derived CDR1 and CDR2 are MGHRA and YSYEKL. Trimming removed 4 bases from V and 8 bases from J, with 20 bases in between. The CDR3 covers 16 residues.

This clonotype was recorded many times. This sequence joins TRBV24-1 and TRBJ2-1; 10 bases are a match to TRBD2. CDR3 length: 18 residues. Looked up from germline, CDR1 is KGHDR and CDR2 is SFDVKD. J was trimmed by 7 bases and V by 5 bases; bases with no gene match: 16. Here the CDR3 reads CATSALLLAGVLWNEQFF. The CDR3 DNA reads TGTGCCACCAGTGCCCTGCTCCTAGCGGGAGTACTGTGGAATGAGCAGTTCTTC.

The chain couples TRBV12-3 or TRBV12-4 to TRBJ2-3; D is unclear. This CDR3 contains 13 residues. The V gene lost 3 bases and the J gene lost 4 bases, with 8 bases spanning the gap. The CDR3 coding sequence is TGTGCCAGCAGTTTTCCGTCCTCAGATACGCAGTATTTT. This gives the protein CASSFPSSDTQYF.

This clonotype was detected once. It may be a read error: a sequence one base away is much more abundant. The chain couples TRBV5-1 to TRBJ1-4; TRBD1 aligns across 9 bases. This CDR3 is 16 amino acids long. Germline CDR1 is SGHRS and CDR2 is YFSETQ. CDR3 residues: CPSSFNRGPSNEKLFF. CDR3 sequence (DNA): TGCCCCAGCAGCTTTAACAGGGGGCCGTCTAATGAAAAACTGTTTTTT.

The J gene is TRBJ2-5, the V gene TRBV28; D is unresolved. Trimming shortened V by 5 bases and J by 2 bases, and 15 bases separated the two germline ends. The CDR3 totals 15 residues. Germline V gene data show CDR1 as MDHEN and CDR2 as SYDVKM. The CDR3 is CASSQPHPAQETQYF. The CDR3 DNA sequence: TGTGCCAGCAGTCAGCCCCACCCGGCACAAGAGACCCAGTACTTC. The whole variable domain, remainder taken from reference TRBV28 and TRBJ2-5, is DVKVTQSSRYLVKRTGEKVFLECVQDMDHENMFWYRQDPGLGLRLIYFSYDVKMKEKGDIPEGYSVSREKKERFSLILESASTNQTSMYLCASSQPHPAQETQYFGPGTRLLVL.

This clonotype has just a few counts. The V call is TRBV20-1, the J call TRBJ2-3; 8 positions agree with TRBD1. The CDR3 sequence is 12 residues long. Germline-derived CDR1 and CDR2 are DFQATT and SNEGSKA (reference sequence). This chain's CDR3 is CSTTGATDTQYF. CDR3 nucleotide sequence: TGCAGCACGACAGGGGCCACAGATACGCAGTATTTT.

This clonotype has at least ten counts. The V gene is TRBV7-6, the J gene TRBJ2-1; D gene ambiguous. The V gene's germline CDR1 is SGHVS and CDR2 FNYEAQ. V was shortened by 2 bases and J by 10 bases, with 9 bases between the two germline ends. The CDR3 totals 12 residues. The CDR3 DNA sequence: TGTGCCAGCAGCTTATCAGTGGTAGAGCAGTTCTTC. This encodes CASSLSVVEQFF.

This CDR3 reads CSASGGDSSYGYTF. CDR3 DNA: TGCAGCGCTTCCGGCGGCGACAGCTCCTATGGCTACACCTTC. V gene TRBV20-1 combines with J gene TRBJ1-2, with a tentative D call TRBD1 (5 bases). The germline V gene encodes CDR1 DFQATT and CDR2 SNEGSKA (reference sequence). This CDR3 has 14 amino acids.

The sample holds many counts of this clonotype. The rearrangement links TRBV9 to TRBJ2-5, with D perhaps matching TRBD1 (5 bases). Germline V gene sequence: CDR1 SGDLS, CDR2 YYNGEE. Trimming pared 3 bases from V and 3 bases from J, leaving 18 bases between. The CDR3 runs to 16 residues. The CDR3, as DNA: TGTGCCAGCAGCGCCCAATGGGGCGAATACGAAGAGACCCAGTACTTC. It yields the protein CASSAQWGEYEETQYF.

Many counts were recorded for this clonotype. V and J are TRBV5-1 and TRBJ1-1, with 7 bases identical to TRBD1. Germline trimming cut 0 bases from V and 4 bases from J; bases unmatched to any gene: 6. The CDR3 loop spans 15 amino acids. Germline V gives CDR1 SGHRS, CDR2 YFSETQ. The CDR3 region has the DNA TGCGCCAGCAGCTTGGAGGGGGCGCCGGTCACTGAAGCTTTCTTT. It translates to CASSLEGAPVTEAFF.

This clonotype occurred many times. One end of the junction varies from germline; a read error may be responsible. The rearrangement links TRBV5-1 to TRBJ2-3, with D perhaps given as TRBD1 or TRBD2 (5 bases each). This CDR3 is built from 13 residues. Per germline, CDR1 SGHRS and CDR2 YFSETQ. CDR3 protein: CASSAPNEGPNLF. DNA for the CDR3: TGCGCCAGCAGCGCACCAAACGAGGGACCCAATCTTTTT.

This clonotype has at least ten counts. The chain links TRBV20-1 to TRBJ1-2; TRBD1 is a possible D gene (5 bases). CDR1 and CDR2 from the germline V gene are DFQATT and SNEGSKA (reference sequence). This CDR3 contains 11 residues. CDR3 sequence reads: CSGPTVRGYTF. As DNA, the CDR3 is TGCAGCGGGCCGACAGTCCGTGGCTACACCTTC.

This clonotype has just a few counts. V is TRBV7-8 and J is TRBJ2-1; 8 bases fit TRBD2. The CDR3 loop spans 14 amino acids. Germline-derived CDR1 and CDR2 are SGHVS and FQNEAQ. V was clipped by 7 bases and J by 2 bases; unmatched bases: 4. Here the CDR3 reads CASMSLAAYNEQFF. In DNA form, the CDR3 reads TGTGCCAGCATGTCACTAGCGGCCTACAATGAGCAGTTCTTC.

This clonotype was detected a few times. The chain uses TRBV7-9 and TRBJ1-2; D is ambiguous. From germline, CDR1 is SEHNR and CDR2 FQNEAQ (reference sequence). The CDR3 spans 16 residues. Trimming took off 3 bases at V and 4 bases at J, with 18 bases between the two ends. This chain's CDR3 is CASSFVAGETTYGYTF. CDR3 DNA: TGTGCCAGCAGCTTTGTAGCCGGGGAGACAACCTATGGCTACACCTTC.